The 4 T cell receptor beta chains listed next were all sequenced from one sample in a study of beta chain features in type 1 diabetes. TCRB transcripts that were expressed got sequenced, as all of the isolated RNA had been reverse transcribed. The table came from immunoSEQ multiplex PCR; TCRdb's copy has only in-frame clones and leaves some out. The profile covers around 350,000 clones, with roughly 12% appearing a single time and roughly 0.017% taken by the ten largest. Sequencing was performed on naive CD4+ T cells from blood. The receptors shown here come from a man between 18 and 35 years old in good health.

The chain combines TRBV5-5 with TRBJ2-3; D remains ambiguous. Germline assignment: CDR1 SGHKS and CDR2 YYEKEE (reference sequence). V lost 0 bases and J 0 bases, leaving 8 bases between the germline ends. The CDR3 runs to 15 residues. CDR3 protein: CASSLDSGSTDTQYF. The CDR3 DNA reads TGTGCCAGCAGCTTGGATTCCGGGAGCACAGATACGCAGTATTTT.

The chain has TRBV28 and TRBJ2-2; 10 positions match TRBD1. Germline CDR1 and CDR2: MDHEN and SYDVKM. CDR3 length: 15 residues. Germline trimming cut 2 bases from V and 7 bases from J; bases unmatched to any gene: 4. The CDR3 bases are TGTGCCAGCAGTTTAGGGGACAGGGGAGGCGGGGAGCTGTTTTTT. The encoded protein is CASSLGDRGGGELFF.

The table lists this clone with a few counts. CDR3 sequence (DNA): TGTGCCTGGAGTGACCTCCCGGGGGGGCCCCAGCATTTT. As protein: CAWSDLPGGPQHF. The chain employs TRBV30 and TRBJ1-5; D is possibly TRBD1 (5 bases). The CDR3 has 13 amino acids. CDR1 and CDR2 (germline): GTSNPN, SVGIG (reference sequence). Trimming pared 1 base from V and 9 bases from J, leaving 13 bases between.

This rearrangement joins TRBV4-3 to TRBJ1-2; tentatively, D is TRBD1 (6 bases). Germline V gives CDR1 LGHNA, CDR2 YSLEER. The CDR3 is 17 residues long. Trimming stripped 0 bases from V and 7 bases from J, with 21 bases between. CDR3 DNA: TGCGCCAGCAGCCAAGAGGGGGCCGCGGCGTTCTCGAGTGGCTACACCTTC. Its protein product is CASSQEGAAAFSSGYTF.